The present T cell receptor (beta chain) was sequenced within a study of a mutant IDH1 vaccine in newly diagnosed glioma. The CDR3 sequence is 15 residues long. Germline lookup yields CDR1 SGHAT and CDR2 FQNNGV. V shed 0 bases and J shed 1 base, with 6 bases lying between them. Time point described: baseline, week 1 (first vaccination visit). Treatment defined: pre-vaccination baseline after standard-of-care therapy. The method was immunoSEQ multiplex PCR; TCRdb's version includes in-frame clones alone and lacks a portion of them. The sample lists roughly 38,000 clones, about nine tenths occurring once.

The source of this sequence is a man younger than 30 with glioma. V gene TRBV11-2 combines with J gene TRBJ1-4; no firm D call. Source: PBMCs, taken from a glioma patient treated with radiotherapy, temozolomide or both. In DNA form, the CDR3 reads TGTGCCAGCAGCTTAGATCGGGGAACTAATGAAAAACTGTTTTTT. As protein: CASSLDRGTNEKLFF.